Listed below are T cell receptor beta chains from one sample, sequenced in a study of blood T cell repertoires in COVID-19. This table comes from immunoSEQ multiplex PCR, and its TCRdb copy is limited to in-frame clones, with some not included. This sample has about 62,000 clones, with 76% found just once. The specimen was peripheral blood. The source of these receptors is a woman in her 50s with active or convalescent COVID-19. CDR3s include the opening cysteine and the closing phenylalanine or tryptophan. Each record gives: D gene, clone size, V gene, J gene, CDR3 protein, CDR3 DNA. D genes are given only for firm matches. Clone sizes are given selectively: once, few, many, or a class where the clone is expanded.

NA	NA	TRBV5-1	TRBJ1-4	CASSKDSLNEKLFF	TGCGCCAGCAGCAAAGACAGTTTGAATGAAAAACTGTTTTTT
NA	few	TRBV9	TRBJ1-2	CASSVGGGDPYGYTF	TGTGCCAGCAGCGTAGGGGGAGGGGACCCCTATGGCTACACCTTC
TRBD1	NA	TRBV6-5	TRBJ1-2	CASSYSRTGWGYGYTF	TGTGCCAGCAGTTATTCGCGGACAGGGTGGGGCTATGGCTACACCTTC
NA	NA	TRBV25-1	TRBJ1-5	CASSLPGVDQPQHF	TGTGCCAGCAGTCTCCCAGGGGTAGATCAGCCCCAGCATTTT
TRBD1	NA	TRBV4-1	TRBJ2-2	CASSHGDRNTGELFF	TGCGCCAGCAGCCATGGGGACAGGAACACCGGGGAGCTGTTTTTT
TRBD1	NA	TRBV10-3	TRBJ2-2	CAINPGQGTGELFF	TGTGCCATCAACCCGGGACAGGGGACCGGGGAGCTGTTTTTT
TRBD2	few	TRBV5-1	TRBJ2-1	CASSWGLAGNEQFF	TGCGCCAGCAGCTGGGGACTAGCGGGAAATGAGCAGTTCTTC
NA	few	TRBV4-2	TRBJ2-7	CASSPYPGRRNEQYF	TGTGCCAGCAGCCCTTATCCCGGTCGGAGGAACGAGCAGTACTTC
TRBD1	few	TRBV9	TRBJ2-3	CASSEPGTGVSGTQYF	TGTGCCAGCAGCGAACCCGGGACAGGGGTGTCGGGTACGCAGTATTTT
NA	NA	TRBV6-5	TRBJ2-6	CASRAATSGANVLTF	TGTGCCAGCAGGGCGGCTACCTCTGGGGCCAACGTCCTGACTTTC
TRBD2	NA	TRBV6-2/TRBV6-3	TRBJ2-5	CASSPGGARETQYF	TGTGCCAGCAGCCCCGGGGGGGCGCGGGAGACCCAGTACTTC
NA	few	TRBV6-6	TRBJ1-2	CASSPAGGYGYTF	TGTGCCAGCAGCCCGGCGGGTGGCTATGGCTACACCTTC
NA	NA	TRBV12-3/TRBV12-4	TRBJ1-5	CASSLGGAQPQHF	TGTGCCAGCAGTTTGGGGGGAGCTCAGCCCCAGCATTTT
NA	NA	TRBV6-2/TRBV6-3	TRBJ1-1	CASSLGLAENTEAFF	TGTGCCAGCAGCCTCGGACTAGCTGAGAACACTGAAGCTTTCTTT
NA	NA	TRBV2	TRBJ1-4	CASRYIEGSEKLFF	TGTGCCAGCAGGTACATTGAAGGGAGTGAAAAACTGTTTTTT
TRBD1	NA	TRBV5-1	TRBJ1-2	CASSPGQGAYDGYTF	TGCGCCAGCAGCCCCGGACAGGGGGCATATGATGGCTACACCTTC
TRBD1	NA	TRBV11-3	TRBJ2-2	CASSLAGTGGTGELFF	TGTGCCAGCAGCTTAGCCGGGACAGGGGGCACCGGGGAGCTGTTTTTT
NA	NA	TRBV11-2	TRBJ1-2	CASSLFLTGQRGYTF	TGTGCCAGCAGTTTATTTCTGACAGGCCAAAGAGGCTACACCTTC
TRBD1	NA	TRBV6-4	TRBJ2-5	CASRGTVQETQYF	TGTGCCAGCAGAGGGACAGTACAAGAGACCCAGTACTTC
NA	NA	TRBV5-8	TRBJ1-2	CASSLLGFYGYTF	TGTGCCAGCAGCTTGCTCGGGTTCTATGGCTACACCTTC
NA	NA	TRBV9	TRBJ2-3	CASSVGARTDTQYF	TGTGCCAGCAGCGTAGGCGCCCGCACAGATACGCAGTATTTT
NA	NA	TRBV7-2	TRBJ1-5	CASSPQGQVGPQVNQPQHF	TGTGCCAGCAGCCCACAAGGCCAAGTGGGCCCACAGGTCAATCAGCCCCAGCATTTT